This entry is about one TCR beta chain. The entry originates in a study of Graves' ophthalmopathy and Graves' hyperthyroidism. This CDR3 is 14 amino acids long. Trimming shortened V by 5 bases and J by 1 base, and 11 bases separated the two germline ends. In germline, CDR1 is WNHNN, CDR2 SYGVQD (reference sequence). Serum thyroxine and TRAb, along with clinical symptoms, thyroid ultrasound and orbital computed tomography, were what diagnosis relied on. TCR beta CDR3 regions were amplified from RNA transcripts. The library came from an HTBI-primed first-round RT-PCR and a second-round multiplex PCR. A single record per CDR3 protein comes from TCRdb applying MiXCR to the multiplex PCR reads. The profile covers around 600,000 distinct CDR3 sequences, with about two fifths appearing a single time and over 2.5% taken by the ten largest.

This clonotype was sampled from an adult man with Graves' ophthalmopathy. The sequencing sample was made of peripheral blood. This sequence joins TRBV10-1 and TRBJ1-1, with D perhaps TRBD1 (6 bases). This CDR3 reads CASSIGQQNTEAFF. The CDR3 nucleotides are TGCGCCAGCAGTATTGGACAGCAGAACACTGAAGCTTTCTTT.